This T cell receptor beta chain was obtained from a study of blood T cell repertoires in COVID-19. Study summary: The samples span acute and convalescent COVID-19 from the United States, Italy and Spain. Nucleic acid was either cDNA or gDNA, and it came from T cells, B-cell-depleted T cells, or PBMCs.

How the authors handled the data: Cell counts per sample came from amplifying reference gene primers. The assay was immunoSEQ multiplex PCR, and TCRdb's table has in-frame clones only and misses some. For V, J and clone size, that table is used; D and trimming come from the DNA. The repertoire holds 200,000 to 250,000 clones, with about three quarters as singletons. Per germline, CDR1 MGHRA and CDR2 YSYEKL. The CDR3 is 16 residues long. J lost 6 bases, V lost 3 bases, and 8 bases had no gene match. This clone has ten or more counts. The source of this sequence is a woman in her 70s with acute or convalescent COVID-19. The sequencing input was peripheral blood. The chain carries TRBV4-1 and TRBJ1-5, with 10 bases aligning to TRBD1. In DNA form, the CDR3 reads TGCGCCAGCAGCCAGCCCAGCGGACAGGGGGGTCAGCCCCAGCATTTT. This encodes CASSQPSGQGGQPQHF.